This is a list of T cell receptor beta chains from one sample in a study of beta chain features in type 1 diabetes. Sequencing used immunoSEQ multiplex PCR; TCRdb keeps in-frame clones, though not all of them. The repertoire consists of about 70,000 clones, with 49% occurring once and the leading ten covering about 0.74%. Source material: central memory CD4+ T cells from blood. These TCRs come from a man aged 25-40 years with type 1 diabetes. Each CDR3 is given with its conserved first and last residue. A D gene is named only where the DNA matches it firmly. Part of the rows lack a size; the others show once, few, many or a class for expanded clones.

v_call: TRBV6-6
d_call: TRBD1
clone_size: .
j_call: TRBJ1-2
cdr3_nt: TGTGCCAGCAATATCGCAGGGGGCAGGGGCTACACCTTC
cdr3_aa: CASNIAGGRGYTF

v_call: TRBV9
d_call: TRBD1
clone_size: few
j_call: TRBJ1-1
cdr3_nt: TGTGCCAGCAGCGAGCGGACAGGACACACTGAAGCTTTCTTT
cdr3_aa: CASSERTGHTEAFF

v_call: TRBV7-9
d_call: TRBD1
clone_size: .
j_call: TRBJ1-4
cdr3_nt: TGTGCCAGCAGCTTACGGGACAGGGCTCTCGAAAAACTGTTTTTT
cdr3_aa: CASSLRDRALEKLFF

v_call: TRBV7-2
d_call: .
clone_size: .
j_call: TRBJ2-4
cdr3_nt: TGTGCCAGCAGCTTACATACGGACAGCCTCGGGTACTTC
cdr3_aa: CASSLHTDSLGYF

v_call: TRBV27
d_call: TRBD1
clone_size: .
j_call: TRBJ2-7
cdr3_nt: TGTGCCAGTTGGACAGGGGACTCCTACGAGCAGTACTTC
cdr3_aa: CASWTGDSYEQYF

v_call: TRBV29-1
d_call: .
clone_size: medium-sized
j_call: TRBJ2-3
cdr3_nt: TGCAGCGTTGATTACAGGGAAGTGGCGCAGTATTTT
cdr3_aa: CSVDYREVAQYF

v_call: TRBV7-2
d_call: .
clone_size: .
j_call: TRBJ2-7
cdr3_nt: TGTGCCAGCAGCCTCTCCTACGAGCAGTACTTC
cdr3_aa: CASSLSYEQYF

v_call: TRBV5-1
d_call: TRBD2
clone_size: few
j_call: TRBJ2-3
cdr3_nt: TGCGCCAGCAGCTTATATCCGGGACTAGCGGACCTCACACCGGATACGCAGTATTTT
cdr3_aa: CASSLYPGLADLTPDTQYF

v_call: TRBV5-1
d_call: .
clone_size: few
j_call: TRBJ2-7
cdr3_nt: TGCGCCAGCAGCGGGCCCTACGAGCAGTACTTC
cdr3_aa: CASSGPYEQYF

v_call: TRBV5-6
d_call: TRBD2
clone_size: few
j_call: TRBJ2-3
cdr3_nt: TGTGCCAGCAGCCCCCCCATGACTAGCGGGGGAGTGGATACGCAGTATTTT
cdr3_aa: CASSPPMTSGGVDTQYF

v_call: TRBV5-1
d_call: .
clone_size: .
j_call: TRBJ1-5
cdr3_nt: TGCGCCAGCAGCTTGGCCGGGACACAAAATCAGCCCCAGCATTTT
cdr3_aa: CASSLAGTQNQPQHF

v_call: TRBV2
d_call: .
clone_size: few
j_call: TRBJ1-4
cdr3_nt: TGTGCCAGCAGTCCCGGCATCCGGAGGGAAAAACTGTTTTTT
cdr3_aa: CASSPGIRREKLFF

v_call: TRBV7-9
d_call: TRBD2
clone_size: .
j_call: TRBJ2-7
cdr3_nt: TGTGCCAGCAGCTTAGGTCTTGGGACTAGCGGGGGAGCGGAGCACTTC
cdr3_aa: CASSLGLGTSGGAEHF

v_call: TRBV4-2
d_call: TRBD2
clone_size: .
j_call: TRBJ2-5
cdr3_nt: TGTGCCAGCAGTTACCTAGCGGGAGTGGCAGAGACCCAGTACTTC
cdr3_aa: CASSYLAGVAETQYF

v_call: TRBV27
d_call: TRBD1
clone_size: .
j_call: TRBJ1-6
cdr3_nt: TGTGCCAGCAGCATCCGGGACAGAAATTCACCCCTCCACTTT
cdr3_aa: CASSIRDRNSPLHF

v_call: TRBV30
d_call: .
clone_size: few
j_call: TRBJ1-1
cdr3_nt: TGTGCCTGGGTCAAGAACACTGAAGCTTTCTTT
cdr3_aa: CAWVKNTEAFF

v_call: TRBV5-1
d_call: TRBD2
clone_size: .
j_call: TRBJ2-2
cdr3_nt: TGCGCCAGCAGCAGGCGGGGGTCCCGGGGGATCGGGGAGCTGTTTTTT
cdr3_aa: CASSRRGSRGIGELFF

v_call: TRBV18
d_call: TRBD2
clone_size: .
j_call: TRBJ2-4
cdr3_nt: TGTGCCAGCTCACCATCACTAGCGGACATAGCCAAAAACATTCAGTACTTC
cdr3_aa: CASSPSLADIAKNIQYF

v_call: TRBV5-1
d_call: TRBD1
clone_size: .
j_call: TRBJ2-5
cdr3_nt: TGCGCCAGCAGCTTCTTTCCGAGACAGGGGCAAGAGACCCAGTACTTC
cdr3_aa: CASSFFPRQGQETQYF

v_call: TRBV6-1
d_call: TRBD1
clone_size: .
j_call: TRBJ2-6
cdr3_nt: TGTGCCAGCAGTGAAGCGCTAGGACAGGGCCACTCTGGGGCCAACGTCCTGACTTTC
cdr3_aa: CASSEALGQGHSGANVLTF

v_call: TRBV7-9
d_call: TRBD2
clone_size: few
j_call: TRBJ2-1
cdr3_nt: TGTGCCAGCAGCTTAGAGGTGGGACTAGCGGGGGTCGGTGAGCAGTTCTTC
cdr3_aa: CASSLEVGLAGVGEQFF

v_call: TRBV11-2
d_call: .
clone_size: .
j_call: TRBJ2-2
cdr3_nt: TGTGCCAGCAGCAGAGGGGGTTTTAACACCGGGGAGCTGTTTTTT
cdr3_aa: CASSRGGFNTGELFF

v_call: TRBV5-4
d_call: .
clone_size: .
j_call: TRBJ2-1
cdr3_nt: TGTGCCAGCATTTCCTCACTAGGCGGAACCGATGAGCAGTTCTTC
cdr3_aa: CASISSLGGTDEQFF

v_call: TRBV6-5
d_call: .
clone_size: few
j_call: TRBJ2-2
cdr3_nt: TGTGCCAGCAGTTACAGAGGAACGGGGACCGGGGAGCTGTTTTTT
cdr3_aa: CASSYRGTGTGELFF

v_call: TRBV29-1
d_call: TRBD1
clone_size: few
j_call: TRBJ1-2
cdr3_nt: TGCAGCGTTGAATTCTACAGGGGGAGCTACTATGGCTACACCTTC
cdr3_aa: CSVEFYRGSYYGYTF

v_call: TRBV7-2
d_call: .
clone_size: .
j_call: TRBJ1-2
cdr3_nt: TGTGCCAGCAGCTTAAGTTTCAGTGGCTATGGCTACACCTTC
cdr3_aa: CASSLSFSGYGYTF

v_call: TRBV30
d_call: TRBD1
clone_size: few
j_call: TRBJ2-1
cdr3_nt: TGTGCCTGGAAACCAGGGGGCCGCTATGAGCAGTTCTTC
cdr3_aa: CAWKPGGRYEQFF

v_call: TRBV28
d_call: .
clone_size: .
j_call: TRBJ1-2
cdr3_nt: TGTGCCAGCAGCCCAGCAGGCAACTATGGCTACACCTTC
cdr3_aa: CASSPAGNYGYTF

v_call: TRBV9
d_call: TRBD2
clone_size: few
j_call: TRBJ2-5
cdr3_nt: TGTGCCAGCAGCCCCGCCGGGACTAGCGGGCAAGAGACCCAGTACTTC
cdr3_aa: CASSPAGTSGQETQYF

v_call: TRBV27
d_call: .
clone_size: .
j_call: TRBJ1-2
cdr3_nt: TGTGCCAGCAGTTTCACAGGGCAGCGCTATGGCTACACCTTC
cdr3_aa: CASSFTGQRYGYTF

v_call: TRBV5-1
d_call: .
clone_size: few
j_call: TRBJ2-2
cdr3_nt: TGCGCCAGCAGCCAGGGCTCCAGCCCCGGGGAGCTGTTTTTT
cdr3_aa: CASSQGSSPGELFF

v_call: TRBV18
d_call: TRBD1
clone_size: .
j_call: TRBJ1-1
cdr3_nt: TGTGCCAGCTTACTAACAGGGGGAGCAATGAACACTGAAGCTTTCTTT
cdr3_aa: CASLLTGGAMNTEAFF

v_call: TRBV19
d_call: .
clone_size: .
j_call: TRBJ1-2
cdr3_nt: TGTGCCAGTAGGACGCCAGGGGATTGGTATGGCTACACCTTC
cdr3_aa: CASRTPGDWYGYTF

v_call: TRBV2
d_call: TRBD1
clone_size: few
j_call: TRBJ1-1
cdr3_nt: TGTGCCAGCAGAGGAAGACAGGGGGAGAACACTGAAGCTTTCTTT
cdr3_aa: CASRGRQGENTEAFF

v_call: TRBV6-1
d_call: .
clone_size: .
j_call: TRBJ1-6
cdr3_nt: TGTGCCAGCAGTTTGGTAGGGGCCGATAATTCACCCCTCCACTTT
cdr3_aa: CASSLVGADNSPLHF

v_call: TRBV29-1
d_call: TRBD2
clone_size: few
j_call: TRBJ2-5
cdr3_nt: TGCAGCGCCCGAGCGGGAGCAGAGACCCAGTACTTC
cdr3_aa: CSARAGAETQYF

v_call: TRBV29-1
d_call: .
clone_size: few
j_call: TRBJ2-3
cdr3_nt: TGCAGCGTTGATGGGCGGGGGCGGATAGATACGCAGTATTTT
cdr3_aa: CSVDGRGRIDTQYF

v_call: TRBV28
d_call: TRBD2
clone_size: few
j_call: TRBJ2-1
cdr3_nt: TGTGCCAGCAGTTCCGGACTAGCGGGAAGGTACAATGAGCAGTTCTTC
cdr3_aa: CASSSGLAGRYNEQFF

v_call: TRBV29-1
d_call: .
clone_size: .
j_call: TRBJ2-3
cdr3_nt: TGCAGCGTTGAAGGCTCGAGGAGGAGGTTT
cdr3_aa: CSVEGSRRRF

v_call: TRBV28
d_call: .
clone_size: few
j_call: TRBJ1-2
cdr3_nt: TGTGCCAGCAGTTTATTAAGGAGTCGGTCGTATGGCTACACCTTC
cdr3_aa: CASSLLRSRSYGYTF

v_call: TRBV7-6
d_call: TRBD2
clone_size: medium-sized
j_call: TRBJ2-1
cdr3_nt: TGTGCCAGCAGCTTAGTTGGAGCGGGACGCTCCTACAATGAGCAGTTCTTC
cdr3_aa: CASSLVGAGRSYNEQFF

v_call: TRBV7-2
d_call: TRBD2
clone_size: .
j_call: TRBJ2-5
cdr3_nt: TGTGCCAGCAGCTTAGCTAGCGGGGGGGTATTGAGAGAGACCCAGTACTTC
cdr3_aa: CASSLASGGVLRETQYF

v_call: TRBV6-1
d_call: .
clone_size: .
j_call: TRBJ2-2
cdr3_nt: TGTGCCAGCAGCGAAACCCCGGGTAGCGTGGCCGGGGAGCTGTTTTTT
cdr3_aa: CASSETPGSVAGELFF

v_call: TRBV11-2
d_call: TRBD1
clone_size: few
j_call: TRBJ2-1
cdr3_nt: TGTGCCAGCAGCCCAAGGACAGGTTCCTACAATGAGCAGTTCTTC
cdr3_aa: CASSPRTGSYNEQFF

v_call: TRBV6-6
d_call: .
clone_size: .
j_call: TRBJ2-5
cdr3_nt: TGTGCCAGCAGTCGTGGGAGTAGGGAGACCCAGTACTTC
cdr3_aa: CASSRGSRETQYF

v_call: TRBV6-1
d_call: .
clone_size: few
j_call: TRBJ1-5
cdr3_nt: TGTGCCAGCATGATGGGCCTGAGCAATCAGCCCCAGCATTTT
cdr3_aa: CASMMGLSNQPQHF